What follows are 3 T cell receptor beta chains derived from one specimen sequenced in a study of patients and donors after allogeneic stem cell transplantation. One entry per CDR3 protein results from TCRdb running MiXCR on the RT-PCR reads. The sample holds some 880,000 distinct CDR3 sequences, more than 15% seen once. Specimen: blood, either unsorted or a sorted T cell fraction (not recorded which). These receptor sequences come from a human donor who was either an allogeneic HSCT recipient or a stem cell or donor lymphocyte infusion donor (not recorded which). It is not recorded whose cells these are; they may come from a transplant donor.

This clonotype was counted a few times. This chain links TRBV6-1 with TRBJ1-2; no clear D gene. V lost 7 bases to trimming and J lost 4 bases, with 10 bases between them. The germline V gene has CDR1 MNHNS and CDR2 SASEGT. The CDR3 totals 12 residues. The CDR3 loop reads CASMWNSYGYTF. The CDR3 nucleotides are TGTGCCAGCATGTGGAACAGCTATGGCTACACCTTC.

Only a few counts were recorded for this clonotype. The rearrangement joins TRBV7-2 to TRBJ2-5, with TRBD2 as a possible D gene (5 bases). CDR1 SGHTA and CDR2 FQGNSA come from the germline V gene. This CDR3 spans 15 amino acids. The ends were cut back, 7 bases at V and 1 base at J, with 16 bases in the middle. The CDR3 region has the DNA TGTGCCAGCAACCTAGCACGGTCAACCCAAGAGACCCAGTACTTC. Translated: CASNLARSTQETQYF.

The CDR3 DNA sequence: TGCGCCAGCAGCCACGGGGCCGTAGGACTCTCTGGGGCCAACGTCCTGACTTTC. It codes for CASSHGAVGLSGANVLTF. The chain joins TRBV4-3 to TRBJ2-6; D may correspond to TRBD1 or TRBD2 (5 bases each). The germline gives CDR1 LGHNA, CDR2 YSLEER. The V end lost 3 bases, the J end lost 0 bases, and 15 bases lay between the germline ends. There are 18 residues in the CDR3.